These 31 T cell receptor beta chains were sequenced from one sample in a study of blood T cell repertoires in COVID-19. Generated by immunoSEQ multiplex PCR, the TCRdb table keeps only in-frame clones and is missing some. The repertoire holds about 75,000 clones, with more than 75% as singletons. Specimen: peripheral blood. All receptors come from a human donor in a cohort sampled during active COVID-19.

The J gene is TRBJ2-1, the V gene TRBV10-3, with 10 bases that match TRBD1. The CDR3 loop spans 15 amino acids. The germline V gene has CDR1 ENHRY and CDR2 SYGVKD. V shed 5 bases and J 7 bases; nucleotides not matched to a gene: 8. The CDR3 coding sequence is TGTGCCATCAGTCCGGACAGGGGGTTGGAGAATGAGCAGTTCTTC. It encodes CAISPDRGLENEQFF.

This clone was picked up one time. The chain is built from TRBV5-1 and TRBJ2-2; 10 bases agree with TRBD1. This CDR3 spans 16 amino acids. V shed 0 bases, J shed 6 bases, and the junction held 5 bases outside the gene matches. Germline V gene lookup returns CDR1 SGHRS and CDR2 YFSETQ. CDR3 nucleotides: TGCGCCAGCAGCTTGGCGGGGACAGGGGTCGCCGGGGAGCTGTTTTTT. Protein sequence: CASSLAGTGVAGELFF.

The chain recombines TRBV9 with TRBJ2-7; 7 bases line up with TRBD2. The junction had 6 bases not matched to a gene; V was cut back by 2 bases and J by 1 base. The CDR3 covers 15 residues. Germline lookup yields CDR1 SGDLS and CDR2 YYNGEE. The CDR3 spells CASSVGPLASYEQYF. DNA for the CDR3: TGTGCCAGCAGCGTCGGCCCACTAGCGTCCTACGAGCAGTACTTC. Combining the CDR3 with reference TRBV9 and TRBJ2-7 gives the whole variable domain DSGVTQTPKHLITATGQRVTLRCSPRSGDLSVYWYQQSLDQGLQFLIQYYNGEERAKGNILERFSAQQFPDLHSELNLSSLELGDSALYFCASSVGPLASYEQYFGPGTRLTVT.

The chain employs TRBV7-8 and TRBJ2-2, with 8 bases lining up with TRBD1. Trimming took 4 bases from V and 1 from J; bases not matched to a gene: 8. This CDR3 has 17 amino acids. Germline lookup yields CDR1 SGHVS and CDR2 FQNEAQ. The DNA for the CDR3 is TGTGCCAGCAGCTCCCTGGCCGGGACAGGGAACACCGGGGAGCTGTTTTTT. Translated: CASSSLAGTGNTGELFF.

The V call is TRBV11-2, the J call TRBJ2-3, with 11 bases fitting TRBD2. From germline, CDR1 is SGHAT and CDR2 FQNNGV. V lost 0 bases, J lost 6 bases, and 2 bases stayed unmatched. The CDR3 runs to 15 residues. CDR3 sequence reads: CASSLESSGRDTQYF. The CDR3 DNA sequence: TGTGCCAGCAGCTTAGAGTCTAGCGGGAGGGATACGCAGTATTTT.

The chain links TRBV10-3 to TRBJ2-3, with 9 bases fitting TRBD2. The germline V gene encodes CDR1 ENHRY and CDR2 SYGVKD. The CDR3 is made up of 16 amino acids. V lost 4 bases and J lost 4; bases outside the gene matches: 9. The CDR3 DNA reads TGTGCCATCAGTGCGGCGGGGGGGCCTGGCGCAGATACGCAGTATTTT. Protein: CAISAAGGPGADTQYF.

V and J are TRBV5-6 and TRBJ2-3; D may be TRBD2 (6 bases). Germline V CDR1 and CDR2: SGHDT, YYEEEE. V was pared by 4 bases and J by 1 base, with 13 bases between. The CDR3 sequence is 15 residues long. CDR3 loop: CASSPGGLGTDTQYF. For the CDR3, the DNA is TGTGCCAGCAGCCCTGGAGGGTTGGGCACAGATACGCAGTATTTT.

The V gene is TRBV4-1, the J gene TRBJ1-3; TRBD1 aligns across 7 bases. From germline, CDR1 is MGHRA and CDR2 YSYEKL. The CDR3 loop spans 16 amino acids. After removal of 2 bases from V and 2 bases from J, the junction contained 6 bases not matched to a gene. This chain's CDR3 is CASSQPTGDPGNTIYF. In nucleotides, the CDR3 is TGCGCCAGCAGCCAACCAACAGGGGACCCTGGAAACACCATATATTTT.

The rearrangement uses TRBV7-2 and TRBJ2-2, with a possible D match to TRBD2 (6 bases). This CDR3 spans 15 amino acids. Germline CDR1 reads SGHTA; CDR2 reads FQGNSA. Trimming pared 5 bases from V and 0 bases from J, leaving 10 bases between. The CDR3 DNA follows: TGTGCCAGCAGCCGCACTAGCCCGAACACCGGGGAGCTGTTTTTT. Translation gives CASSRTSPNTGELFF.

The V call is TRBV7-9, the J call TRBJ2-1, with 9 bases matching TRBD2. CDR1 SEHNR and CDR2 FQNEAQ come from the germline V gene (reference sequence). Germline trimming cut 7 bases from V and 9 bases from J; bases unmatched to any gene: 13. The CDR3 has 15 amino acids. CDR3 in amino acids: CASNPAGGPGSEQFF. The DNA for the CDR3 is TGTGCCAGCAACCCCGCGGGGGGGCCGGGCAGTGAGCAGTTCTTC.

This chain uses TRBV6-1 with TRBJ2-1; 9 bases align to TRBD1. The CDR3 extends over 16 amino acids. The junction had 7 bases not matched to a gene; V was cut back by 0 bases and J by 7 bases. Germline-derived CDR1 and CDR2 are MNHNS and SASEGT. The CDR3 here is CASSEAPGQGFNEQFF. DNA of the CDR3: TGTGCCAGCAGTGAAGCACCGGGACAGGGTTTTAATGAGCAGTTCTTC.

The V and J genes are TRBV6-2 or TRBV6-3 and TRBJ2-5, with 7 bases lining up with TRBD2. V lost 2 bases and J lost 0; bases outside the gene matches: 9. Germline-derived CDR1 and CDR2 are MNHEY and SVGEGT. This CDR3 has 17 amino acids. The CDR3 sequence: CASSYVSGTTNQETQYF. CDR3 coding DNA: TGTGCCAGCAGTTACGTATCCGGGACTACGAACCAAGAGACCCAGTACTTC.

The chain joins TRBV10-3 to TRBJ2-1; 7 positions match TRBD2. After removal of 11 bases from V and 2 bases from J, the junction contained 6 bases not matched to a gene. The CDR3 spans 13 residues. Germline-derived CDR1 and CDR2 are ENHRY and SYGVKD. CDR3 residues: CAAGREPYNEQFF. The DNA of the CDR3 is TGTGCCGCGGGGCGGGAGCCCTACAATGAGCAGTTCTTC.

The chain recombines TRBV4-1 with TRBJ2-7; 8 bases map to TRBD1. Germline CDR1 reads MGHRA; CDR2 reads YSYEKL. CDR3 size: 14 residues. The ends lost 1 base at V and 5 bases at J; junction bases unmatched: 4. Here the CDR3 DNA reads TGCGCCAGCAGCCAAGGGCAGGGGGCGGACGAGCAGTACTTC. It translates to CASSQGQGADEQYF.

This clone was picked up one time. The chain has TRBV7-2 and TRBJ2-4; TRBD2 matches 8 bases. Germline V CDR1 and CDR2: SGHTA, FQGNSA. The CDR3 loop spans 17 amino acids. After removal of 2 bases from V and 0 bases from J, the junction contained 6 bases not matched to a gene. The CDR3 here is CASSLQGTSGAKNIQYF. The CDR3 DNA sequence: TGTGCCAGCAGCTTACAGGGAACTAGCGGAGCCAAAAACATTCAGTACTTC.

The CDR3 protein is CAWSVGRNYGYTF. CDR3 DNA: TGTGCCTGGAGTGTTGGCCGAAACTATGGCTACACCTTC. The chain joins TRBV30 to TRBJ1-2, with unresolved D. Germline V gene data show CDR1 as GTSNPN and CDR2 as SVGIG (reference sequence). The ends were cut back, 0 bases at V and 2 bases at J, with 7 bases in the middle. The CDR3 covers 13 residues.

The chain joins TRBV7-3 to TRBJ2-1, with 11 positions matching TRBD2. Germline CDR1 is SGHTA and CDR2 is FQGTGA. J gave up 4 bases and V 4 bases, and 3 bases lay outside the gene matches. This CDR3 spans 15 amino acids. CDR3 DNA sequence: TGTGCCAGCAGCTGGCTAGCGGGGGGATACAATGAGCAGTTCTTC. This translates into CASSWLAGGYNEQFF.

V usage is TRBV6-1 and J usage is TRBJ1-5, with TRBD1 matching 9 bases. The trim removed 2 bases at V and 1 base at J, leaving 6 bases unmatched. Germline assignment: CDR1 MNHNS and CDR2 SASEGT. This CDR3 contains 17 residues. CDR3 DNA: TGTGCCAGCAGTGAATGGGGACAGGGAAGGAGCAATCAGCCCCAGCATTTT. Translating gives CASSEWGQGRSNQPQHF.

Here the CDR3 DNA reads TGTGCCAGCTCACCAATAGCCGGGACAGGGGTCTACGAGCAGTACTTC. It encodes CASSPIAGTGVYEQYF. The chain employs TRBV18 and TRBJ2-7; 10 nucleotides align to TRBD1. CDR3 size: 16 residues. V shed 2 bases, J shed 3 bases, and the junction held 7 bases outside the gene matches. Germline V gives CDR1 KGHSH, CDR2 LQKENI.

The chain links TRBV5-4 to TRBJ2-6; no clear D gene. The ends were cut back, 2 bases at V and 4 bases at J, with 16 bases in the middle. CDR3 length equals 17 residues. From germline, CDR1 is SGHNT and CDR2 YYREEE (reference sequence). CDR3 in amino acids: CASSFLPRSRGANVLTF. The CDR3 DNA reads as TGTGCCAGCAGCTTTCTACCGCGCTCTAGGGGGGCCAACGTCCTGACTTTC.

In DNA, the CDR3 is TGTGCCAGCAGTGAAACCGCGGGTACAGGGAGAACTGAAGCTTTCTTT. It is translated as CASSETAGTGRTEAFF. This rearrangement joins TRBV2 to TRBJ1-1; a weak D match, TRBD1 (6 bases). The germline V and J ends were trimmed by 2 bases and 5 bases, with 18 bases remaining between them. This CDR3 spans 16 amino acids. CDR1 and CDR2 from the germline V gene are SNHLY and FYNNEI.

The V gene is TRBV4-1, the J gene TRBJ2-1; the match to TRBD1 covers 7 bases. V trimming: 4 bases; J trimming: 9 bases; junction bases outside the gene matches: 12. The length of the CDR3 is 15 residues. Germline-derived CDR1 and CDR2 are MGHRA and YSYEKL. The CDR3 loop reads CASSRTGAPLGEQFF. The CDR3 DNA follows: TGCGCCAGCAGCCGAACAGGGGCCCCGCTGGGTGAGCAGTTCTTC.

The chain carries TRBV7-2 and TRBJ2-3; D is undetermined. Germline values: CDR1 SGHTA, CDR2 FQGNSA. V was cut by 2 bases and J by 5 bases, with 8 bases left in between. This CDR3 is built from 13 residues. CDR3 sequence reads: CASSLSRVDTQYF. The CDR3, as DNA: TGTGCCAGCAGCTTATCTCGGGTAGATACGCAGTATTTT. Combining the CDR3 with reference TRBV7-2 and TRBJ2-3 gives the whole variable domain GAGVSQSPSNKVTEKGKDVELRCDPISGHTALYWYRQSLGQGLEFLIYFQGNSAPDKSGLPSDRFSAERTGGSVSTLTIQRTQQEDSAVYLCASSLSRVDTQYFGPGTRLTVL.

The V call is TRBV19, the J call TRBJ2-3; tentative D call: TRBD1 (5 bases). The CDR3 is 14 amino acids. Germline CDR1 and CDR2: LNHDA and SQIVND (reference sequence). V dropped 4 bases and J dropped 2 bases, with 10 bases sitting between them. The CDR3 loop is CASSRAGPTDTQYF. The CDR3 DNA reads TGTGCCAGTAGTAGGGCAGGGCCCACAGATACGCAGTATTTT.

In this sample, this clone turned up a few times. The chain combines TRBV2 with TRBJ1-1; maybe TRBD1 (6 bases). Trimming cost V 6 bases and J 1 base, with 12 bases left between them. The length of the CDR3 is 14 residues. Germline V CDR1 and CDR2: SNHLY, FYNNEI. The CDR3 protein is CASRVRTANTEAFF. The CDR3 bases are TGTGCCAGCAGGGTAAGGACAGCGAACACTGAAGCTTTCTTT. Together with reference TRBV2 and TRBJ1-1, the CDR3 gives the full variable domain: EPEVTQTPSHQVTQMGQEVILRCVPISNHLYFYWYRQILGQKVEFLVSFYNNEISEKSEIFDDQFSVERPDGSNFTLKIRSTKLEDSAMYFCASRVRTANTEAFFGQGTRLTVV.

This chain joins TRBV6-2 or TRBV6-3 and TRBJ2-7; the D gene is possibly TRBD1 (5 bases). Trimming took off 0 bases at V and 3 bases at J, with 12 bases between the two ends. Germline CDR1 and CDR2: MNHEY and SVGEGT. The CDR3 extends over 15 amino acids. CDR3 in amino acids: CASSYSVQAYYEQYF. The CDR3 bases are TGTGCCAGCAGTTACTCGGTACAGGCGTACTACGAGCAGTACTTC.

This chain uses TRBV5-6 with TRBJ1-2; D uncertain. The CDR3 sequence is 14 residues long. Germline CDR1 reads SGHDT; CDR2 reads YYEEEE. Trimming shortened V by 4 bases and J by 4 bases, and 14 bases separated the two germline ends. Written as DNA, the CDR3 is TGTGCCAGCAGCCCGAGGTCCGGCGTCTATGGCTACACCTTC. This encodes CASSPRSGVYGYTF.

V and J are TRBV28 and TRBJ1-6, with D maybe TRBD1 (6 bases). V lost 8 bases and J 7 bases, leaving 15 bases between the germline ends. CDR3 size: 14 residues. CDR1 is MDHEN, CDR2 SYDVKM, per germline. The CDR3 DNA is TGTGCCAGCTTTCCGACAGGATTCAATTCACCCCTCCACTTT. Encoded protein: CASFPTGFNSPLHF.

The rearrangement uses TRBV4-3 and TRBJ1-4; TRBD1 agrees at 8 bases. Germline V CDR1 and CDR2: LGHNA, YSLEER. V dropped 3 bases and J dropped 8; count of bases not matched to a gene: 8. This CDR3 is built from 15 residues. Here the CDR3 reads CASSHTQGAGEKLFF. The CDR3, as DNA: TGCGCCAGCAGCCATACCCAGGGGGCTGGAGAAAAACTGTTTTTT.

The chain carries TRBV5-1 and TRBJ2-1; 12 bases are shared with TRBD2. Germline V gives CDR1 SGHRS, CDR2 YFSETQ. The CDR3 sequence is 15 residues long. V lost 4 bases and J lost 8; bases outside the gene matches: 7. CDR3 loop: CASSPGLAGIHEQFF. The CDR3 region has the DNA TGCGCCAGCAGCCCGGGACTAGCGGGTATCCATGAGCAGTTCTTC.

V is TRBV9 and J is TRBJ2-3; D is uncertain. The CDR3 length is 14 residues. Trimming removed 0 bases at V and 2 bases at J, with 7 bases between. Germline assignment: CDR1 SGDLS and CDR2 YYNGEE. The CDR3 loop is CASSVALVTDTQYF. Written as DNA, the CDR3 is TGTGCCAGCAGCGTAGCTCTCGTCACAGATACGCAGTATTTT.